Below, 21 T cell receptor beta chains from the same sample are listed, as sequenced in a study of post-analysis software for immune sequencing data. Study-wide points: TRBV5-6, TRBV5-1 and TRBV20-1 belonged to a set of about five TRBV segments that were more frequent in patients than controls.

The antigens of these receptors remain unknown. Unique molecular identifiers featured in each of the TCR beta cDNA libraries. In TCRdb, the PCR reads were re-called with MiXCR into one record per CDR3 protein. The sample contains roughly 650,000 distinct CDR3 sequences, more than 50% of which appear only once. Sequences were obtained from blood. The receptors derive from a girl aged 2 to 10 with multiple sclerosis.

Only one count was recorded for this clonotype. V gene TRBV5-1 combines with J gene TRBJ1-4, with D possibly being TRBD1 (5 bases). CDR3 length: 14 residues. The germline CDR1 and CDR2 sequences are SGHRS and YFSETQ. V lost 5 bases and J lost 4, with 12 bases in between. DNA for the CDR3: TGCGCCAGCAGAAACCGGGACCTTAATGAAAAACTGTTTTTT. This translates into CASRNRDLNEKLFF.

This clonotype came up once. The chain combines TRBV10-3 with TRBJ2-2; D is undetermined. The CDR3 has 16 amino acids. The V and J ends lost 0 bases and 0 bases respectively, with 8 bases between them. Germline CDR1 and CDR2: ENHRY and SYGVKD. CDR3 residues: CAISESRTTNTGELFF. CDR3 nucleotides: TGTGCCATCAGTGAGTCTAGAACTACGAACACCGGGGAGCTGTTTTTT.

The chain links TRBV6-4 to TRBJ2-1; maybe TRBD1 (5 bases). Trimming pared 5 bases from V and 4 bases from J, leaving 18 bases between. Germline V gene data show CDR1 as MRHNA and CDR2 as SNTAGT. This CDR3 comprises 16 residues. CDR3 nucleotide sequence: TGTGCCAGCAGTCTCTCAGTAGGGGCCCCGTACAATGAGCAGTTCTTC. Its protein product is CASSLSVGAPYNEQFF.

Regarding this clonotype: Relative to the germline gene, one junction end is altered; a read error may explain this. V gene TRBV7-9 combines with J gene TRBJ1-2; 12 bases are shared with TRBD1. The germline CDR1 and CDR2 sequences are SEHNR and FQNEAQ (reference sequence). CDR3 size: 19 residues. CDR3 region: CSSISGPGTGGILNYGYTF. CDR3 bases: TGTTCCAGCATCTCGGGGCCCGGGACAGGGGGCATTCTTAACTATGGCTACACCTTC.

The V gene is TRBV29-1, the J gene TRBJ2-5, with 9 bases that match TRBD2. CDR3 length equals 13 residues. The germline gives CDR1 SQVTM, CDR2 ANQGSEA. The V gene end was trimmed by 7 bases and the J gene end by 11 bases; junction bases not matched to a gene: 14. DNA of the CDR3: TGCAGCGCCTCTAGCGGGGTAATCTACCAGCAGTACTTC. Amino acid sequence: CSASSGVIYQQYF.

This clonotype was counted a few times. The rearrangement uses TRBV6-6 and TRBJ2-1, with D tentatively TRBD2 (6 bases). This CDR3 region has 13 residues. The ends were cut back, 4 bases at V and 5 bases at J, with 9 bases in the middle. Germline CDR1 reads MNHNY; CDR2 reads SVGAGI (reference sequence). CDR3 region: CASSSEGHNEQFF. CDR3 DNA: TGTGCCAGCAGTTCGGAGGGACACAATGAGCAGTTCTTC.

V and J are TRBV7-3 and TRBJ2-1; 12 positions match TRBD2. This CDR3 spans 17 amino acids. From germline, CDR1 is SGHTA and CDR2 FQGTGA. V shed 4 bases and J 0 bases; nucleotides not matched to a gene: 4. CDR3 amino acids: CASSSPSGRGSYNEQFF. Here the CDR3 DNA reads TGTGCCAGCAGCTCGCCTAGCGGGAGGGGCTCCTACAATGAGCAGTTCTTC.

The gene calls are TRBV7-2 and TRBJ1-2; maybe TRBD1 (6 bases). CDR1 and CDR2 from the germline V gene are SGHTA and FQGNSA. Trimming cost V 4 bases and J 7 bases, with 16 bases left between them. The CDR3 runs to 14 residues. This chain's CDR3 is CASSSGVGGFGYTF. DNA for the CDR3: TGTGCCAGCAGCTCAGGGGTTGGGGGGTTTGGCTACACCTTC.

For the CDR3, the DNA is TGTGCCAGCAGTGAGGAGGGCTCCTCCTCCTACGAGCAGTACTTC. Translating gives CASSEEGSSSYEQYF. The chain has TRBV6-1 and TRBJ2-7; TRBD2 is a possible D gene (6 bases). Between the trimmed V and J ends, which lost 3 bases and 0 bases, there was a span of 12 bases. CDR1 is MNHNS and CDR2 is SASEGT in the germline V gene. The CDR3 loop spans 15 amino acids.

CDR3 sequence: CASSLTGLGNQPQHF. The CDR3 DNA reads TGTGCCAGCAGCTTAACAGGGTTGGGCAATCAGCCCCAGCATTTT. J is TRBJ1-5 and V is TRBV11-2; tentative D call: TRBD1 (6 bases). Per the germline V gene, CDR1 is SGHAT and CDR2 is FQNNGV. The germline V and J ends were trimmed by 2 bases and 2 bases, with 10 bases remaining between them. The CDR3 loop spans 15 amino acids.

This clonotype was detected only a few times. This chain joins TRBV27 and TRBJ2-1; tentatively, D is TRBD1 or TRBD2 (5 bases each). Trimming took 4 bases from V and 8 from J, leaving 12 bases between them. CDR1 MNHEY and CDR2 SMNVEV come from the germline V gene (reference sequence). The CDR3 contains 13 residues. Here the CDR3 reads CASSSPGTHEQFF. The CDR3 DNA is TGTGCCAGCAGTTCCCCAGGGACCCATGAGCAGTTCTTC.

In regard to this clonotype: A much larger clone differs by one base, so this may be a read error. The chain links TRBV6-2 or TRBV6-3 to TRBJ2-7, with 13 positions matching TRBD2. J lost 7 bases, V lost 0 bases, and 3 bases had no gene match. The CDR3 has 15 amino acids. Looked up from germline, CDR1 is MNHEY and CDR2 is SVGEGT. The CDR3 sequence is CASSYSTSGGNEQYF. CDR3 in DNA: TGTGCCAGCAGTTACTCGACTAGCGGGGGGAATGAGCAGTACTTC.

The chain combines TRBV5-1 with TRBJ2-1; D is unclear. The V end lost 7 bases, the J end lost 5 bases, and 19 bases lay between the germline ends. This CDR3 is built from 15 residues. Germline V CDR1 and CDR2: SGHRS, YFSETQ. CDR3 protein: CASSDPLNSDNEQFF. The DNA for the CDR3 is TGCGCCAGCTCTGACCCTCTAAATTCGGACAATGAGCAGTTCTTC. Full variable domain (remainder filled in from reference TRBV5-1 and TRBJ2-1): KAGVTQTPRYLIKTRGQQVTLSCSPISGHRSVSWYQQTPGQGLQFLFEYFSETQRNKGNFPGRFSGRQFSNSRSEMNVSTLELGDSALYLCASSDPLNSDNEQFFGPGTRLTVL.

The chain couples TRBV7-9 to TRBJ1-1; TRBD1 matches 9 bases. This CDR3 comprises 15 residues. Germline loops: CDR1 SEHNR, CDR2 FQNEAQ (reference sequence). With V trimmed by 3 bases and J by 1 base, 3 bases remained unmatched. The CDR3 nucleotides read TGTGCCAGCAGCTTGGGGACAGGGAAGAACACTGAAGCTTTCTTT. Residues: CASSLGTGKNTEAFF.

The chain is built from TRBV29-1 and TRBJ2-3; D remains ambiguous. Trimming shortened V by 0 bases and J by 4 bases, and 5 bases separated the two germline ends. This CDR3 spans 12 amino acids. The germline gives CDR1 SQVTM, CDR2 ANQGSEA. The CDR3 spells CSVEDAADTQYF. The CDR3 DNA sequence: TGCAGCGTTGAAGATGCGGCAGATACGCAGTATTTT.

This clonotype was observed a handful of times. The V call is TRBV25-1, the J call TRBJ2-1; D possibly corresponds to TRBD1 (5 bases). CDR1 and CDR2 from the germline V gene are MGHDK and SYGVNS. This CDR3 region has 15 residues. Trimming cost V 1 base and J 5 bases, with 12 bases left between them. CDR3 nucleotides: TGTGCCAGCAGTGAATCGGGTCAAGGGGACAATGAGCAGTTCTTC. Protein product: CASSESGQGDNEQFF.

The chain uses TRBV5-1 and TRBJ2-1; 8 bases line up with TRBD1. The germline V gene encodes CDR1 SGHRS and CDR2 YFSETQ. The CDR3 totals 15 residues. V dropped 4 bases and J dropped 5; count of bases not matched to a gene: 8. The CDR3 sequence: CASSRRDRPNNEQFF. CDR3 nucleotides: TGCGCCAGCAGCCGCCGGGACAGGCCAAACAATGAGCAGTTCTTC.

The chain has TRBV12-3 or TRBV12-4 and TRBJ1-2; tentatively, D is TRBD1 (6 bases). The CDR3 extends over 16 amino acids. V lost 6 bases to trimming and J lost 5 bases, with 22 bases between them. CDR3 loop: CASSSTLGGGAYGYTF. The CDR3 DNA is TGTGCCAGCAGCTCTACCCTTGGGGGGGGCGCGTATGGCTACACCTTC.

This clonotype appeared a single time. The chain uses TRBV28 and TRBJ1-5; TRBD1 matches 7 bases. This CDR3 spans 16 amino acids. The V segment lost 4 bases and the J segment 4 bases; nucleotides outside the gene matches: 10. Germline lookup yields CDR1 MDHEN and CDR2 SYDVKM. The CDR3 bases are TGTGCCAGCAGTTCTCGGGAGGGGGCCGGAAATCAGCCCCAGCATTTT. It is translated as CASSSREGAGNQPQHF.

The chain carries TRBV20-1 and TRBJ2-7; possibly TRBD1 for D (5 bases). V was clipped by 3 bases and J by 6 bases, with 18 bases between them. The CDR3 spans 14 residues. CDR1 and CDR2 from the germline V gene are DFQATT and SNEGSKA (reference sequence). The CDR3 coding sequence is TGCAGTGCTAGGGGCCAGGGTAGTTTGGGCGAGCAGTACTTC. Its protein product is CSARGQGSLGEQYF.

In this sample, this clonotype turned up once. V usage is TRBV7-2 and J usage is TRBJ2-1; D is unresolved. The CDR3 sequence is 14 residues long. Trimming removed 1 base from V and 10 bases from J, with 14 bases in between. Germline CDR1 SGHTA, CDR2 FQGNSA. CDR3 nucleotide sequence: TGTGCCAGCAGCTTAGTGGCCGGGTCGGGCGAGCAGTTCTTC. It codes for CASSLVAGSGEQFF.